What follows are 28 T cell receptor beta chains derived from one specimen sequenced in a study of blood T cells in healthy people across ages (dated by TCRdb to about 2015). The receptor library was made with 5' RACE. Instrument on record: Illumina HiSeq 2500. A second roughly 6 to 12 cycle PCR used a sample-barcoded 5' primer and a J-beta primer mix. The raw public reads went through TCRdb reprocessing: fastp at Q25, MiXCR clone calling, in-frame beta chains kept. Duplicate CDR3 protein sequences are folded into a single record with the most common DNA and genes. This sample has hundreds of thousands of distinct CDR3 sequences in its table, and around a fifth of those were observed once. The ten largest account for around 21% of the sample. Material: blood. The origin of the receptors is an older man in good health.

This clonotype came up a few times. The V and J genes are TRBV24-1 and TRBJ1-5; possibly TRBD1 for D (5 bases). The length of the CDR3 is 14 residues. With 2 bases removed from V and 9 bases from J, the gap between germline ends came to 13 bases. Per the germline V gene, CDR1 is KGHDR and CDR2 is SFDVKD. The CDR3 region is CATSDSRMGTPQHF. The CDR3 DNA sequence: TGTGCCACCAGTGATTCCCGCATGGGGACGCCCCAGCATTTT.

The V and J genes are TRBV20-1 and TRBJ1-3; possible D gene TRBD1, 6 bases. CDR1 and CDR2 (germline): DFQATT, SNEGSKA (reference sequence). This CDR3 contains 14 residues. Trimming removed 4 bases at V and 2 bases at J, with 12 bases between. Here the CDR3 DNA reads TGCAGTGCTATAATCCGGGACACTGGAAACACCATATATTTT. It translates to CSAIIRDTGNTIYF.

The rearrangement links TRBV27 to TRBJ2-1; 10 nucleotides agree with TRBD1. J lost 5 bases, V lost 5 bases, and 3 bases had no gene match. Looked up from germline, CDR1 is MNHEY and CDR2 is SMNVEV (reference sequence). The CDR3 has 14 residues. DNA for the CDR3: TGTGCCAGCAGTCAGACAGGGGGCCACAATGAGCAGTTCTTC. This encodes CASSQTGGHNEQFF.

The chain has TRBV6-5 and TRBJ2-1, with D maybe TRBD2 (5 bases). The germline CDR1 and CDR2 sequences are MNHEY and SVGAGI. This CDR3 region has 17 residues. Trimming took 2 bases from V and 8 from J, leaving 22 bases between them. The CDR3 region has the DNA TGTGCCAGCAGTTACCTACGAACTAGTTGGCTCGGCTATGAGCAGTTCTTC. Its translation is CASSYLRTSWLGYEQFF.

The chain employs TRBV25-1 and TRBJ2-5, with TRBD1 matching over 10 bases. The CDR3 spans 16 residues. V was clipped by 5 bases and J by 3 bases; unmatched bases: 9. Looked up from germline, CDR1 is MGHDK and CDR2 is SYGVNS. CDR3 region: CASSLGQGDREETQYF. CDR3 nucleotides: TGTGCCAGCAGTCTAGGACAGGGGGATCGTGAAGAGACCCAGTACTTC.

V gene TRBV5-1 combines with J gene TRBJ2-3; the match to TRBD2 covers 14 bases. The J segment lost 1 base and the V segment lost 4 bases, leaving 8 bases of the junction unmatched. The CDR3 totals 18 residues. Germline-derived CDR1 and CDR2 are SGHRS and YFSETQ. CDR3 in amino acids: CASSQGTSGSLGTDTQYF. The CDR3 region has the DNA TGCGCCAGCAGCCAAGGGACTAGCGGGAGTTTGGGCACAGATACGCAGTATTTT. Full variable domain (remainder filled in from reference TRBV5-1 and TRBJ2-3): KAGVTQTPRYLIKTRGQQVTLSCSPISGHRSVSWYQQTPGQGLQFLFEYFSETQRNKGNFPGRFSGRQFSNSRSEMNVSTLELGDSALYLCASSQGTSGSLGTDTQYFGPGTRLTVL.

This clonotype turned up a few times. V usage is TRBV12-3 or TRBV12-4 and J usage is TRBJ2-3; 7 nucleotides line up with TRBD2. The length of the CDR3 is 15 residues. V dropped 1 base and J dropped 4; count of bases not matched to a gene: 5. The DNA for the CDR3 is TGTGCCAGCAGTTTAGGCGGGGGAGGTGCAGATACGCAGTATTTT. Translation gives CASSLGGGGADTQYF.

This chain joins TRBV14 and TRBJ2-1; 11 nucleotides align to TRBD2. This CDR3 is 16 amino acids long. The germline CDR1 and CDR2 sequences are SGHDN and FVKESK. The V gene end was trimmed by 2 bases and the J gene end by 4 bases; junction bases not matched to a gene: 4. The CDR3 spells CASSQPGLAVYNEQFF. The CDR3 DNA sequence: TGTGCCAGCAGCCAACCGGGACTAGCGGTATACAATGAGCAGTTCTTC.

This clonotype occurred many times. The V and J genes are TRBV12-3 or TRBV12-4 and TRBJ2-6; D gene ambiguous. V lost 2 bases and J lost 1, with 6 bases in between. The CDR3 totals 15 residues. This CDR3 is CASSLLVSGANVLTF. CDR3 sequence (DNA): TGTGCCAGCAGTTTACTGGTTTCTGGGGCCAACGTCCTGACTTTC.

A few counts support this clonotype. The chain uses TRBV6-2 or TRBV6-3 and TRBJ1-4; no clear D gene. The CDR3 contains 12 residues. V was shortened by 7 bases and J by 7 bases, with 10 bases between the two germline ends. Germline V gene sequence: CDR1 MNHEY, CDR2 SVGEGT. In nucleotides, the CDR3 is TGTGCCAGCACTGATACAGTTGAAAAACTGTTTTTT. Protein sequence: CASTDTVEKLFF.

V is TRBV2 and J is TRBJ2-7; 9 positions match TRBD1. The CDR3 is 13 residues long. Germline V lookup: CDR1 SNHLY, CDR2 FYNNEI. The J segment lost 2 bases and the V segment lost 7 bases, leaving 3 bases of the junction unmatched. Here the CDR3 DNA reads TGTGCCAGCACTGGGGACAGGGCCTACGAGCAGTACTTC. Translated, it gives CASTGDRAYEQYF.

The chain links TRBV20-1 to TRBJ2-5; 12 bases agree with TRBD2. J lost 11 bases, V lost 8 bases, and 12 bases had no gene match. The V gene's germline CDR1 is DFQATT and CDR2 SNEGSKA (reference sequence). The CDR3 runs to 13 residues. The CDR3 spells CSTPLAGGSEQYF. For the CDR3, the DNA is TGCAGTACCCCACTAGCGGGAGGCTCAGAACAGTACTTC.

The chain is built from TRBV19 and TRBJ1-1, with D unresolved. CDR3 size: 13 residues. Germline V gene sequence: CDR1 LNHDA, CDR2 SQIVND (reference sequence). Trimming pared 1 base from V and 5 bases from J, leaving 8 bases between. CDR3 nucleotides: TGTGCCAGTAGTATAGCGACGGGGACTGAAGCTTTCTTT. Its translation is CASSIATGTEAFF.

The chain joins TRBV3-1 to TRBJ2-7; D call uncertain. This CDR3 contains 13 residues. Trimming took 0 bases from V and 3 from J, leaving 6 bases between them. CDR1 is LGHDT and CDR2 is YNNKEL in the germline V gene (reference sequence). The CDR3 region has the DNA TGTGCCAGCAGCCAAGACATTAACTACGAGCAGTACTTC. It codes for CASSQDINYEQYF.

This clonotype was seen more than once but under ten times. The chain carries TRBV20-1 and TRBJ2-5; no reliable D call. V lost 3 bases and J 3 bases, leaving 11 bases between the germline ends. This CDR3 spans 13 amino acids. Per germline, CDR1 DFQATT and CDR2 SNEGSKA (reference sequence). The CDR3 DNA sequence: TGCAGTGCTAGTTGGGCTAACAAAGAGACCCAGTACTTC. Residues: CSASWANKETQYF.

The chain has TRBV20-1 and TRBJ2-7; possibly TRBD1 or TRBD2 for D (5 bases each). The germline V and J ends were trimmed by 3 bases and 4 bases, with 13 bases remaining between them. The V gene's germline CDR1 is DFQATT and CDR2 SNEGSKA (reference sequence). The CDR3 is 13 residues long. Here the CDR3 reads CSARGRAWYEQYF. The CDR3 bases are TGCAGTGCTAGGGGACGGGCCTGGTACGAGCAGTACTTC.

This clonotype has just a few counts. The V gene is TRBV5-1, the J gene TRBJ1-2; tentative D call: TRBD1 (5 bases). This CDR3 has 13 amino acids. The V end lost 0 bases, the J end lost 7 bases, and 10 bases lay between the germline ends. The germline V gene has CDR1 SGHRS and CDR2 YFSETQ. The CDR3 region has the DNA TGCGCCAGCAGCTTGGAAGGGGATCGTGGCTACACCTTC. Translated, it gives CASSLEGDRGYTF.

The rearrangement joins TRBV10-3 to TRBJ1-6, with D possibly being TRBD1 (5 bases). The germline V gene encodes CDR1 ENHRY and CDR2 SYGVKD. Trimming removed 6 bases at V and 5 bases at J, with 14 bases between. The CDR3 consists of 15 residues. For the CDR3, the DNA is TGTGCCATCAGGGTACTCGACAGTGATAATTCACCCCTCCACTTT. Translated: CAIRVLDSDNSPLHF.

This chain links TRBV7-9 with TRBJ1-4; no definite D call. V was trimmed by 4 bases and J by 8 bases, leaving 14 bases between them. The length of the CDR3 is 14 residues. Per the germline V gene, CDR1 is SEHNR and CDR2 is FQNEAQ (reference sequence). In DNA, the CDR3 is TGTGCCAGCAGCTCCCCGGCCATCGGAGAAAAACTGTTTTTT. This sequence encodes CASSSPAIGEKLFF.

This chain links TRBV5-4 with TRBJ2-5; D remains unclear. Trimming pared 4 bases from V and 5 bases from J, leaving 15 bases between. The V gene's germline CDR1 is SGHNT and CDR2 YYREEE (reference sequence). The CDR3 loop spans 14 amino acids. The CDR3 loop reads CASSRPDGYETQYF. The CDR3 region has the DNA TGTGCCAGCAGCCGTCCGGACGGATATGAGACCCAGTACTTC.

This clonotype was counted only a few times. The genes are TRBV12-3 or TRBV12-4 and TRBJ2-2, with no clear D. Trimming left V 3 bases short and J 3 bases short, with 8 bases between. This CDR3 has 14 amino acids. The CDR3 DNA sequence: TGTGCCAGCAGTTTGCACGGAGACACCGGGGAGCTGTTTTTT. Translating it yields CASSLHGDTGELFF.

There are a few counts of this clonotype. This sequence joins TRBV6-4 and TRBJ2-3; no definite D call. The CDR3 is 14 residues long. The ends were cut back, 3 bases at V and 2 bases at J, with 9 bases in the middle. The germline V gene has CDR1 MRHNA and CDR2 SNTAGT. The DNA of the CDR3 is TGTGCCAGCAGTGAGGGCGTCCCCACAGATACGCAGTATTTT. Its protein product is CASSEGVPTDTQYF.

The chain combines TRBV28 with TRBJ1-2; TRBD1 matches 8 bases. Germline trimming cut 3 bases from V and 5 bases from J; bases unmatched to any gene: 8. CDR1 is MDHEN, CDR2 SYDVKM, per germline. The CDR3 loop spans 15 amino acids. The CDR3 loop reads CASSFGAGGKYGYTF. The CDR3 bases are TGTGCCAGCAGTTTTGGGGCAGGGGGCAAATATGGCTACACCTTC.

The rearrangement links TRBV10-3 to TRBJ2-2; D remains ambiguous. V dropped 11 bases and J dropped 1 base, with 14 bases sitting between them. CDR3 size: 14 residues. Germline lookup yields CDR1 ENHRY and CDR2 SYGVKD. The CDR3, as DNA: TGTGCCCCCGTTTTGGAGTTGAACACCGGGGAGCTGTTTTTT. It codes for CAPVLELNTGELFF.

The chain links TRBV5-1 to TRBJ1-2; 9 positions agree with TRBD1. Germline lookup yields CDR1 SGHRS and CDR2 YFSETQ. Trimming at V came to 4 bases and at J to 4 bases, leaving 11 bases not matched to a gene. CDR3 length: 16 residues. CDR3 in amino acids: CASSGSTGGFGYGYTF. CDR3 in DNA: TGCGCCAGCAGCGGATCCACAGGGGGCTTTGGCTATGGCTACACCTTC.

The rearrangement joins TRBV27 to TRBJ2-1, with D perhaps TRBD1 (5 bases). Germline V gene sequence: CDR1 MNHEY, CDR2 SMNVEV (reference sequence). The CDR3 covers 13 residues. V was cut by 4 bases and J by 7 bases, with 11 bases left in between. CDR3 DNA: TGTGCCAGCAGTTCCTTGACAGTGAATGAGCAGTTCTTC. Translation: CASSSLTVNEQFF.

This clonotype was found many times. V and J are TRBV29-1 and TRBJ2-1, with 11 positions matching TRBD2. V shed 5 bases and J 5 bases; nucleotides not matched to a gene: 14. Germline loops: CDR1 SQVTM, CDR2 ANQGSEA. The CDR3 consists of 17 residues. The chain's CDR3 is CSVIPWSGTSGNNEQFF. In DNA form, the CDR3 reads TGCAGCGTTATCCCGTGGTCAGGGACTAGCGGAAACAATGAGCAGTTCTTC.

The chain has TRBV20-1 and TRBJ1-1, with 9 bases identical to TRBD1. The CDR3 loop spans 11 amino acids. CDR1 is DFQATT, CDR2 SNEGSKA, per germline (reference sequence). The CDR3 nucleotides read TGCAGAGCAACAGGGGGCTTTGAAGCTTTCTTT. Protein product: CRATGGFEAFF.